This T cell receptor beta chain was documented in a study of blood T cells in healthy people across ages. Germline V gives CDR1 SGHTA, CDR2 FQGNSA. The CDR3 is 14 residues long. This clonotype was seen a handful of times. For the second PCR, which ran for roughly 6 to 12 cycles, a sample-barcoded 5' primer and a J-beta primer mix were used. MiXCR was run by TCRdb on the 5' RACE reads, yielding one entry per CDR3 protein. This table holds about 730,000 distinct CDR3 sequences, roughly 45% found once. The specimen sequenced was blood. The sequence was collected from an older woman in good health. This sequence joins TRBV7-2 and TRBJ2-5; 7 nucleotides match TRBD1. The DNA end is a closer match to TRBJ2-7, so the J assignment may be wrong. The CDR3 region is CASSLSGTAFEQYF. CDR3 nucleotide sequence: TGTGCCAGCAGCTTGTCCGGGACAGCATTCGAGCAGTACTTC.